The 8 T cell receptor beta chains presented below share a single source sample, sequenced in a study of STAT5B mutations in CD4+ large granular lymphocyte leukemia. Sequencing used immunoSEQ multiplex PCR; TCRdb keeps in-frame clones, though not all of them. In the table there are 30,000 to 40,000 clones, approximately 88% of which are singletons. Sequenced material: CD4+ T cells from blood buffy coats. These receptors came from a human donor in good health.

The rearrangement joins TRBV5-4 to TRBJ2-7; D not resolved. The CDR3 has 13 amino acids. V was clipped by 4 bases and J by 3 bases, with 11 bases between them. Germline assignment: CDR1 SGHNT and CDR2 YYREEE (reference sequence). CDR3 nucleotides: TGTGCCAGCAGCCGGGCTAGAGACTACGAGCAGTACTTC. Its translation is CASSRARDYEQYF.

The rearrangement uses TRBV7-2 and TRBJ2-1; 7 bases agree with TRBD1. The CDR3 is made up of 14 amino acids. The V segment lost 6 bases and the J segment 3 bases; nucleotides outside the gene matches: 5. Germline assignment: CDR1 SGHTA and CDR2 FQGNSA. CDR3 DNA: TGTGCCAGCAGTGCCGGGACAGTCTACAATGAGCAGTTCTTC. Residues: CASSAGTVYNEQFF.

V gene TRBV5-1 combines with J gene TRBJ2-1; 9 positions agree with TRBD1. V gave up 1 base and J gave up 0 bases; unmatched junction bases: 5. This CDR3 has 17 amino acids. CDR1 and CDR2 from the germline V gene are SGHRS and YFSETQ. In nucleotides, the CDR3 is TGCGCCAGCAGCTTGACAGGGGGCCTCAGCTCCTACAATGAGCAGTTCTTC. Amino acid sequence: CASSLTGGLSSYNEQFF.

This chain links TRBV7-9 with TRBJ2-3, with D perhaps given as TRBD1 or TRBD2 (5 bases each). The CDR3 spans 14 residues. From germline, CDR1 is SEHNR and CDR2 FQNEAQ (reference sequence). Trimming left V 3 bases short and J 2 bases short, with 9 bases between. The CDR3 spells CASSFQGPTDTQYF. The CDR3 nucleotides read TGTGCCAGCAGCTTTCAGGGACCCACAGATACGCAGTATTTT. The variable domain in full, with the rest retrieved from reference TRBV7-9 and TRBJ2-3, is DTGVSQNPRHKITKRGQNVTFRCDPISEHNRLYWYRQTLGQGPEFLTYFQNEAQLEKSRLLSDRFSAERPKGSFSTLEIQRTEQGDSAMYLCASSFQGPTDTQYFGPGTRLTVL.

CDR3 sequence: CSVARQDEQYF. For the CDR3, the DNA is TGCAGCGTTGCTCGGCAAGATGAGCAGTACTTC. The gene calls are TRBV29-1 and TRBJ2-7; D is ambiguous. This CDR3 contains 11 residues. The V end lost 4 bases, the J end lost 7 bases, and 11 bases lay between the germline ends. Germline CDR1 reads SQVTM; CDR2 reads ANQGSEA.

V is TRBV7-2 and J is TRBJ2-3; D is perhaps TRBD1 or TRBD2 (7 bases each). V gave up 5 bases and J gave up 2 bases, with 17 bases separating them. Germline CDR1 SGHTA, CDR2 FQGNSA. CDR3 length: 16 amino acids. CDR3 DNA sequence: TGTGCCAGCAGCCAAGCAGGGGGGGCAAACACAGATACGCAGTATTTT. It specifies CASSQAGGANTDTQYF.

The rearrangement uses TRBV30 and TRBJ2-1, with TRBD1 matching 9 bases. J was trimmed by 8 bases and V by 7 bases; bases with no gene match: 6. This CDR3 spans 12 amino acids. Germline V gives CDR1 GTSNPN, CDR2 SVGIG (reference sequence). The CDR3 DNA sequence: TGTGCCTCTTCCCGGGACAGGGATGAGCAGTTCTTC. It specifies CASSRDRDEQFF.

The chain combines TRBV10-1 with TRBJ2-1; 7 bases fit TRBD1. Germline CDR1 and CDR2: WNHNN and SYGVQD (reference sequence). The CDR3 has 12 amino acids. With 10 bases clipped from V and 7 bases from J, the junction kept 7 bases outside the gene matches. This CDR3 reads CATSDRRNEQFF. In DNA, the CDR3 is TGCGCCACCTCGGACAGGCGAAATGAGCAGTTCTTC.